A single sample gave rise to the 22 T cell receptor beta chains below, sequenced in a study of tissue T cells after allogeneic stem cell transplantation. Profiling relied on immunoSEQ multiplex PCR, and the TCRdb table lists in-frame clones only, not all of them. The data show approximately 6,500 clones, roughly 67% seen once. The source material was duodenum tissue, sampled at autopsy. Receptors originate from a woman aged 18 to 50 with breast cancer.

This chain uses TRBV11-2 with TRBJ1-1, with D possibly matching TRBD1 (6 bases). The CDR3 contains 15 residues. V lost 1 base to trimming and J lost 5 bases, with 14 bases between them. Germline V gene data show CDR1 as SGHAT and CDR2 as FQNNGV. The CDR3 DNA sequence: TGTGCCAGCAGCTTAGTAAGAGGGGGGGTGACTGAAGCTTTCTTT. Translating it yields CASSLVRGGVTEAFF.

This clone turned up a few times. The CDR3 protein is CASSDGRSTNEKLFF. Here the CDR3 DNA reads TGTGCCAGCAGCGATGGACGTTCAACTAATGAAAAACTGTTTTTT. The V call is TRBV25-1, the J call TRBJ1-4; D is uncertain. V was trimmed by 6 bases and J by 0 bases, leaving 11 bases between them. Germline V lookup: CDR1 MGHDK, CDR2 SYGVNS. The length of the CDR3 is 15 residues.

The chain is built from TRBV29-1 and TRBJ2-3; D is possibly TRBD1 or TRBD2 (6 bases each). Trimming took 7 bases from V and 0 from J, leaving 11 bases between them. CDR3 size: 13 residues. The germline CDR1 and CDR2 sequences are SQVTM and ANQGSEA. This CDR3 reads CSGGTLSTDTQYF. The CDR3 nucleotides are TGCAGCGGCGGGACACTTAGCACAGATACGCAGTATTTT.

The chain links TRBV11-2 to TRBJ2-2, with a tentative D call TRBD1 (5 bases). The germline V gene has CDR1 SGHAT and CDR2 FQNNGV. The CDR3 spans 17 residues. Trimming shortened V by 5 bases and J by 3 bases, and 19 bases separated the two germline ends. Written as DNA, the CDR3 is TGTGCCAGCAGCAGTAGTGATAGGGGCATCGACACCGGGGAGCTGTTTTTT. The encoded protein is CASSSSDRGIDTGELFF.

This chain joins TRBV30 and TRBJ2-3; no definite D call. Trimming removed 5 bases at V and 6 bases at J, with 9 bases between. CDR1 is GTSNPN and CDR2 is SVGIG in the germline V gene (reference sequence). This CDR3 region has 11 residues. The CDR3 spells CAWGVGDTQYF. In DNA form, the CDR3 reads TGTGCCTGGGGGGTCGGGGATACGCAGTATTTT.

This chain connects TRBV7-6 to TRBJ2-1; the D gene is possibly TRBD2 (5 bases). V was clipped by 1 base and J by 5 bases, with 9 bases between them. The CDR3 sequence is 14 residues long. Germline values: CDR1 SGHVS, CDR2 FNYEAQ. CDR3 amino acids: CASSLEADHNEQFF. The CDR3 nucleotides read TGTGCCAGCAGCTTAGAAGCGGACCACAATGAGCAGTTCTTC.

CDR3 loop: CASSSGAGLAIYEQYF. CDR3 coding DNA: TGTGCCAGCAGTTCAGGCGCGGGACTAGCGATCTACGAGCAGTACTTC. The chain couples TRBV6-2 or TRBV6-3 to TRBJ2-7; 10 bases are a match to TRBD2. Germline CDR1 reads MNHEY; CDR2 reads SVGEGT. The junction had 9 bases not matched to a gene; V was cut back by 4 bases and J by 3 bases. CDR3 length: 16 amino acids.

The V and J genes are TRBV11-1 and TRBJ2-2; 7 bases line up with TRBD2. Trimming took 3 bases from V and 6 from J; bases not matched to a gene: 7. Germline V gene data show CDR1 as SGHAT and CDR2 as FQDESV (reference sequence). CDR3 size: 15 residues. This CDR3 is CASSFTGGFAGELFF. DNA of the CDR3: TGTGCCAGCAGCTTCACGGGAGGATTCGCCGGGGAGCTGTTTTTT.

The chain recombines TRBV29-1 with TRBJ1-1, with TRBD1 matching 9 bases. The CDR3 length is 9 residues. Unmatched junction bases numbered 2, after V lost 7 bases and J lost 11 bases. The V gene's germline CDR1 is SQVTM and CDR2 ANQGSEA. The CDR3 region has the DNA TGCAGCGCCGGGACAGGGGCTTTCTTT. Its protein is CSAGTGAFF.

This clone has more than one count but fewer than ten. The V and J genes are TRBV30 and TRBJ1-5, with D possibly matching TRBD1 (6 bases). This CDR3 comprises 14 residues. The V gene lost 1 base and the J gene lost 5 bases, with 12 bases spanning the gap. CDR1 is GTSNPN and CDR2 is SVGIG in the germline V gene (reference sequence). CDR3 in amino acids: CAWSEGDTHQPQHF. The DNA for the CDR3 is TGTGCCTGGAGTGAGGGGGACACTCATCAGCCCCAGCATTTT.

CDR3 bases: TGTGCCTACCAAAACAGTGTCTCCTATAATTCACCCCTCCACTTT. It specifies CAYQNSVSYNSPLHF. V gene TRBV30 combines with J gene TRBJ1-6; D call uncertain. This CDR3 comprises 15 residues. The germline V gene has CDR1 GTSNPN and CDR2 SVGIG (reference sequence). Trimming cost V 7 bases and J 0 bases, with 13 bases left between them.

The gene calls are TRBV28 and TRBJ2-3; TRBD2 agrees at 8 bases. CDR3 length: 15 amino acids. Germline V CDR1 and CDR2: MDHEN, SYDVKM. The junction had 2 bases not matched to a gene; V was cut back by 3 bases and J by 0 bases. As DNA, the CDR3 is TGTGCCAGCAGTTTCCCTAGCGGGAGCACAGATACGCAGTATTTT. This encodes CASSFPSGSTDTQYF.

The V and J genes are TRBV10-3 and TRBJ2-7; 16 nucleotides align to TRBD2. The V and J ends lost 8 bases and 3 bases, in that order; junction bases with no gene match: 7. Germline V lookup: CDR1 ENHRY, CDR2 SYGVKD. The CDR3 is 16 amino acids. The CDR3 loop is CAIGTSGGASIYEQYF. Written as DNA, the CDR3 is TGTGCCATCGGGACTAGCGGGGGGGCCTCTATCTACGAGCAGTACTTC.

V and J are TRBV7-2 and TRBJ2-1; the D is unclear. With 5 bases removed from V and 8 bases from J, the gap between germline ends came to 22 bases. This CDR3 is 16 amino acids long. CDR1 SGHTA and CDR2 FQGNSA come from the germline V gene. CDR3 coding DNA: TGTGCCAGCAGCCCCAGTCCACTAAGGGTGGTCCATGAGCAGTTCTTC. Its translation: CASSPSPLRVVHEQFF.

J is TRBJ1-1 and V is TRBV7-2; 10 nucleotides line up with TRBD1. The CDR3 contains 14 residues. J gave up 4 bases and V 8 bases, and 7 bases lay outside the gene matches. CDR1 is SGHTA and CDR2 is FQGNSA in the germline V gene. The CDR3 here is CASVLDRGGTEAFF. Here the CDR3 DNA reads TGTGCCAGCGTCTTGGACAGGGGGGGCACTGAAGCTTTCTTT.

The chain recombines TRBV19 with TRBJ2-7; 9 bases map to TRBD1. Looked up from germline, CDR1 is LNHDA and CDR2 is SQIVND (reference sequence). The V gene end was trimmed by 4 bases and the J gene end by 6 bases; junction bases not matched to a gene: 4. This CDR3 is built from 13 residues. The CDR3 sequence: CASSTGQGGEQYF. CDR3 nucleotides: TGTGCCAGTAGTACGGGACAGGGAGGCGAGCAGTACTTC. Variable domain in full (rest from reference TRBV19 and TRBJ2-7): DGGITQSPKYLFRKEGQNVTLSCEQNLNHDAMYWYRQDPGQGLRLIYYSQIVNDFQKGDIAEGYSVSREKKESFPLTVTSAQKNPTAFYLCASSTGQGGEQYFGPGTRLTVT.

This clone was seen only a few times. The chain combines TRBV29-1 with TRBJ1-4, with 8 positions matching TRBD1. Per the germline V gene, CDR1 is SQVTM and CDR2 is ANQGSEA. CDR3 length: 14 amino acids. The ends lost 5 bases at V and 0 bases at J; junction bases unmatched: 2. In nucleotides, the CDR3 is TGCAGCGTTCTACAGGGGGCAACTAATGAAAAACTGTTTTTT. Translation: CSVLQGATNEKLFF. The full variable domain, with the rest looked up from reference TRBV29-1 and TRBJ1-4, is SAVISQKPSRDICQRGTSLTIQCQVDSQVTMMFWYRQQPGQSLTLIATANQGSEATYESGFVIDKFPISRPNLTFSTLTVSNMSPEDSSIYLCSVLQGATNEKLFFGSGTQLSVL.

This chain uses TRBV6-6 with TRBJ1-1, with D tentatively TRBD1 (6 bases). The germline V gene has CDR1 MNHNY and CDR2 SVGAGI (reference sequence). Between the trimmed V and J ends, which lost 11 bases and 4 bases, there was a span of 14 bases. The length of the CDR3 is 12 residues. CDR3 sequence: CAGRLGGTEAFF. In DNA form, the CDR3 reads TGTGCCGGCCGTCTAGGGGGCACTGAAGCTTTCTTT.

This chain links TRBV7-9 with TRBJ2-7, with TRBD1 matching over 7 bases. V was pared by 1 base and J by 6 bases, with 6 bases of the junction left unmatched. CDR1 and CDR2 from the germline V gene are SEHNR and FQNEAQ (reference sequence). This CDR3 has 14 amino acids. CDR3 bases: TGTGCCAGCAGCTTAGACAAGGGGGCGGGCGAGCAGTACTTC. Its translation is CASSLDKGAGEQYF.

V gene TRBV4-3 combines with J gene TRBJ1-2; unclear D gene. V gave up 4 bases and J gave up 2 bases, with 14 bases separating them. From germline, CDR1 is LGHNA and CDR2 YSLEER. This CDR3 region has 15 residues. The CDR3 DNA follows: TGCGCCAGCAGCCGAGACAACACAGTAAACTATGGCTACACCTTC. Protein product: CASSRDNTVNYGYTF.

J is TRBJ2-3 and V is TRBV30; 10 bases align to TRBD1. CDR1 is GTSNPN, CDR2 SVGIG, per germline (reference sequence). CDR3 size: 15 residues. V lost 5 bases and J lost 2; bases outside the gene matches: 7. CDR3 bases: TGTGCCTGGGACCCCAGACAGGGGGCCACAGATACGCAGTATTTT. This codes for CAWDPRQGATDTQYF.

The rearrangement links TRBV5-1 to TRBJ2-7; 16 bases fit TRBD2. The CDR3 runs 15 residues. The V gene's germline CDR1 is SGHRS and CDR2 YFSETQ. J gave up 6 bases and V 2 bases, and 2 bases lay outside the gene matches. CDR3 in amino acids: CASSFGTSGGAEQYF. The CDR3 DNA reads as TGCGCCAGCAGCTTCGGGACTAGCGGGGGGGCCGAGCAGTACTTC.